The rows below give T cell receptor beta chains drawn from one sample of a study of blood T cell repertoires in COVID-19. Repertoires were generated with immunoSEQ multiplex PCR, while TCRdb's copy carries only in-frame clones and drops some. The sample has roughly 250,000 clones, about 87% seen once. The specimen was PBMCs or T cells enriched from blood (not recorded which). These receptors came from a man in his fifties who had been exposed to COVID-19. The CDR3 runs from the conserved cysteine through the conserved F or W.

CDR3 length	V gene	CDR3 protein
15	TRBV5-1	CASSLVFAGEETQYF
14	TRBV6-1	CASSEAYRGEWQYF
15	TRBV11-2	CASTPRGTVGDEQFF
15	TRBV28	CASSLFLGTGYGYTF
16	TRBV11-2	CASSFHPAGAQETQYF
17	TRBV19	CASSLGQRNFLNTEAFF
15	TRBV6-5	CASSSTGGARDTIYF
18	TRBV5-4	CASSRILAGGPSYNEQFF
16	TRBV5-4	CASSLDASSYNSPLHF
13	TRBV5-4	CASSLNEGAEAFF
14	TRBV18	CASSERESGDTQYF
17	TRBV28	CASRPTVTSSYNSPLHF
17	TRBV7-7	CASSLEGQRNSYNEQFF
15	TRBV28	CASTEAGILTDTQYF
12	TRBV21-1	CAKSENNSPLHF
17	TRBV19	CASSARTGGIQNSPLHF
15	TRBV6-5	CASSRRWESNQPQHF
14	TRBV14	CASSLNTGHQPQHF
15	TRBV3-1/TRBV3-2	CASSQDTLSGGELFF
14	TRBV18	CASSPWGLDTEAFF
14	TRBV9	CASSAGNSNQPQHF
14	TRBV19	CASSIVGATGELFF
17	TRBV18	CASSPPRDRVSNEKLFF
15	TRBV5-1	CASSLDAGALYTIYF
17	TRBV7-9	CASSLDRGGGSYNEQFF
16	TRBV28	CASSNLEAGRHNEQFF
19	TRBV28	CASSLLGWGTNEGSTEAFF
17	TRBV28	CASSFPGLAGFTDTQYF
16	TRBV18	CASSPAAASSYNEQFF
18	TRBV15	CATSREGVQGGPKNIQYF
12	TRBV12-3/TRBV12-4	CASSPTYNEQFF
16	TRBV27	CASSLSMGASTDTQYF
15	TRBV28	CASTQTGTGGSRYTF
15	TRBV9	CASSVVASAAGELFF
16	TRBV5-1	CASSFTRTHGTDTQYF
12	TRBV2	CASSRHTDTQYF
17	TRBV7-7	CASSFPIQGPSNQPQHF
13	TRBV5-6	CASSSTGYYGYTF
13	TRBV6-5	CASKGGAGNTIYF
16	TRBV11-2	CASSAHSASSPYEQYF
18	TRBV10-3	CAISEPGTGRKLLYGYTF
12	TRBV18	CASSQYQETQYF
13	TRBV12-3/TRBV12-4	CACRGTPNTEAFF
13	TRBV2	CASSFYTGIEAFF
14	TRBV9	CASSVVGGSDTQYF